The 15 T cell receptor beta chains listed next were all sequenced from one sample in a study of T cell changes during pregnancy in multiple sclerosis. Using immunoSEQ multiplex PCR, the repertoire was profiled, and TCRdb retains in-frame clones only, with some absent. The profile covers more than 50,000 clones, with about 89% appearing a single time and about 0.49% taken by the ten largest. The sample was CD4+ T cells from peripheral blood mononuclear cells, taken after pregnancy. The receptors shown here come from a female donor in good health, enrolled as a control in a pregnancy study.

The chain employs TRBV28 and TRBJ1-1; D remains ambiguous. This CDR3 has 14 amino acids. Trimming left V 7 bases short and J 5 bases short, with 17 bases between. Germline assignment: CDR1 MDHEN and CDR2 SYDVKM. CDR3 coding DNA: TGTGCCAGCACCCTAACCGGGGAGTGGACTGAAGCTTTCTTT. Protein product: CASTLTGEWTEAFF.

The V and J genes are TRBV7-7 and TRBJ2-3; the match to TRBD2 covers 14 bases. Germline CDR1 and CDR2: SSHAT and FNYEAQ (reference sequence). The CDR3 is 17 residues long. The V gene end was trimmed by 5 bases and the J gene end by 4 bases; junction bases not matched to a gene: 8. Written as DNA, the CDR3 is TGTGCCAGCAGCCCCGGACTAGCGGGGGGCTCGGCAGATACGCAGTATTTT. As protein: CASSPGLAGGSADTQYF.

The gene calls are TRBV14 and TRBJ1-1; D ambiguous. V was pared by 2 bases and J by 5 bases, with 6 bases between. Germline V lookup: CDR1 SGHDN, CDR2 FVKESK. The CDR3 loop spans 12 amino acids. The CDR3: CASSQYNTEAFF. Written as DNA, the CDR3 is TGTGCCAGCAGCCAATACAATACTGAAGCTTTCTTT.

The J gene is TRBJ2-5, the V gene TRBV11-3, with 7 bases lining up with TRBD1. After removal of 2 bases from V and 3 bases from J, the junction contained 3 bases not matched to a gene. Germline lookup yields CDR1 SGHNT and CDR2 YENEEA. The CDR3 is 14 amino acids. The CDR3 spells CASSLTQGKETQYF. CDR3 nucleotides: TGTGCCAGCAGCTTAACACAGGGGAAAGAGACCCAGTACTTC.

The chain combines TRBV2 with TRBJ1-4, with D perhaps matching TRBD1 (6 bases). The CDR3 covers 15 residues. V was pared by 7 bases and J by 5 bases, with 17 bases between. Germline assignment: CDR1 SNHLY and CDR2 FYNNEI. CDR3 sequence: CASNSQGVVNEKLFF. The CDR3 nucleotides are TGTGCCAGCAACTCACAGGGAGTGGTAAATGAAAAACTGTTTTTT.

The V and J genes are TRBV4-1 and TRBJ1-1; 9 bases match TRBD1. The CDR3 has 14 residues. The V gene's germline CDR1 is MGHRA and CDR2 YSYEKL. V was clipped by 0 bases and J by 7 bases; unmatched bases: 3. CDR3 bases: TGCGCCAGCAGCCAAGATTGGGGACAGGGTGAAGCTTTCTTT. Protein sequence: CASSQDWGQGEAFF.

CDR3 nucleotides: TGCGCCAGCAGCCAAGATGGAGGGGGCAACTATGGCTACACCTTC. Encoded protein: CASSQDGGGNYGYTF. V usage is TRBV4-3 and J usage is TRBJ1-2, with 7 bases that match TRBD1. The germline V gene has CDR1 LGHNA and CDR2 YSLEER. CDR3 size: 15 residues. V lost 0 bases to trimming and J lost 2 bases; unmatched junction nucleotides: 3.

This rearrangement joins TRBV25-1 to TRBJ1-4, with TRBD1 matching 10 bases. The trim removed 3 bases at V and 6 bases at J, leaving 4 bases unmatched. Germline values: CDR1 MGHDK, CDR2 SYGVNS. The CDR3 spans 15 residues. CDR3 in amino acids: CASSEWGQGYEKLFF. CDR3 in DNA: TGTGCCAGCAGTGAGTGGGGACAGGGGTATGAAAAACTGTTTTTT.

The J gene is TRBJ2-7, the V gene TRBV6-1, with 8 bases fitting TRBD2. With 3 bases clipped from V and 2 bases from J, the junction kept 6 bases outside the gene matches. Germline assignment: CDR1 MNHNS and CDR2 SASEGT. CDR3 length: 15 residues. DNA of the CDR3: TGTGCCAGCAGTGAGACGTACGGGGGGGCCTACGAGCAGTACTTC. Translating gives CASSETYGGAYEQYF.

For the CDR3, the DNA is TGTGCCAGCCGCGCCTCCACCGGGTCGTTTTTAAGCAATCAGCCCCAGCATTTT. Protein: CASRASTGSFLSNQPQHF. The chain is built from TRBV5-5 and TRBJ1-5; D not resolved. Germline V CDR1 and CDR2: SGHKS, YYEKEE (reference sequence). Trimming removed 7 bases from V and 1 base from J, with 24 bases in between. CDR3 length: 18 amino acids.

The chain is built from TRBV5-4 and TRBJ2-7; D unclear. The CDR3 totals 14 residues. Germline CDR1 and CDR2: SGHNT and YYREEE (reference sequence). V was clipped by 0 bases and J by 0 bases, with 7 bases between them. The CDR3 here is CASSLAAGSYEQYF. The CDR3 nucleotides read TGTGCCAGCAGCTTGGCCGCAGGCTCCTACGAGCAGTACTTC.

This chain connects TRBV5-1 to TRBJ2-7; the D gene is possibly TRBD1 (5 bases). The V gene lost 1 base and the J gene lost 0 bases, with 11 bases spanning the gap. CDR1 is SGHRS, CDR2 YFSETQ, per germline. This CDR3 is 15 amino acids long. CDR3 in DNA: TGCGCCAGCAGCTTGTCAGGGATTAGCTCCTACGAGCAGTACTTC. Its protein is CASSLSGISSYEQYF.

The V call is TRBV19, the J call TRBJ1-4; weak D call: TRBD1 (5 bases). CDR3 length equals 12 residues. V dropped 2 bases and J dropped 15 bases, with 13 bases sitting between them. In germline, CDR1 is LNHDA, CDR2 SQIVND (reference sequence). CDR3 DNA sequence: TGTGCCAGTAGTATAAGGACACGAGGAGTGTTTTTT. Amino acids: CASSIRTRGVFF.

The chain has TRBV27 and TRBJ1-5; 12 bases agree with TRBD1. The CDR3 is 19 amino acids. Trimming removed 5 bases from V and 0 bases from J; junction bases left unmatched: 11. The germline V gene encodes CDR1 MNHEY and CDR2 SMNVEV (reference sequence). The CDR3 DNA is TGTGCCAGCAGTCCTACGGGACAGGGGGCCCTTCGTAGCAATCAGCCCCAGCATTTT. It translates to CASSPTGQGALRSNQPQHF.

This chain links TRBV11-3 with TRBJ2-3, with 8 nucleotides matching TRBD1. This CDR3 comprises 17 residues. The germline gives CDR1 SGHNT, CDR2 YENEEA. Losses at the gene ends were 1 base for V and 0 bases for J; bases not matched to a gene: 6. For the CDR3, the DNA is TGTGCCAGCAGCTTAGGAGTCAGGGGGCGTAGCACAGATACGCAGTATTTT. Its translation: CASSLGVRGRSTDTQYF. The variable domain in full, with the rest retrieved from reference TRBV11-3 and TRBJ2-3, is EAGVVQSPRYKIIEKKQPVAFWCNPISGHNTLYWYLQNLGQGPELLIRYENEEAVDDSQLPKDRFSAERLKGVDSTLKIQPAELGDSAVYLCASSLGVRGRSTDTQYFGPGTRLTVL.